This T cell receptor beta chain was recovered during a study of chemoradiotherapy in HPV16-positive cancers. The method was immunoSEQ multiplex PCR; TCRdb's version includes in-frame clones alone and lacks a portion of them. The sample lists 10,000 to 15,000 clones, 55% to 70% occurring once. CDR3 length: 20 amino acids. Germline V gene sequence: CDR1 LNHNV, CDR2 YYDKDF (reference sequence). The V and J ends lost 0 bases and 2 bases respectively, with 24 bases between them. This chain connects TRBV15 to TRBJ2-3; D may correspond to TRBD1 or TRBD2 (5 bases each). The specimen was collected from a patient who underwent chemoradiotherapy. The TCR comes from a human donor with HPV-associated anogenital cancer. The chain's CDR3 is CATSRDGGRVRDLLTDTQYF. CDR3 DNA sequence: TGTGCCACCAGCAGAGATGGGGGAAGGGTAAGGGATCTACTCACAGATACGCAGTATTTT.